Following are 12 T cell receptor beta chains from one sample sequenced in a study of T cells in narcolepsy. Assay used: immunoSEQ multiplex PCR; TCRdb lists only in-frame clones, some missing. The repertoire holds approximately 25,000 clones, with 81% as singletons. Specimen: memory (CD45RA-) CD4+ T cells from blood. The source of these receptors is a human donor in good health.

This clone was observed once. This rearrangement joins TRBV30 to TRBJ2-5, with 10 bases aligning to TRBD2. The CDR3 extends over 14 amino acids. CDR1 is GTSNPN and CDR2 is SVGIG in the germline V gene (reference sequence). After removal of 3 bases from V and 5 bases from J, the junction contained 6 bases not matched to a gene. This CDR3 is CAWSWTSGRETQYF. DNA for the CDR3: TGTGCCTGGAGCTGGACTAGCGGAAGGGAGACCCAGTACTTC.

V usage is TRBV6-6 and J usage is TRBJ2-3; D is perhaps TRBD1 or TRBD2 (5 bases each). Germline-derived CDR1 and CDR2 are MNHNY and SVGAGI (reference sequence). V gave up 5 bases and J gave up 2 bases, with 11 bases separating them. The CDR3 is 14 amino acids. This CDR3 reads CASSRDGITDTQYF. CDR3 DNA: TGTGCCAGCAGTCGGGACGGGATCACAGATACGCAGTATTTT.

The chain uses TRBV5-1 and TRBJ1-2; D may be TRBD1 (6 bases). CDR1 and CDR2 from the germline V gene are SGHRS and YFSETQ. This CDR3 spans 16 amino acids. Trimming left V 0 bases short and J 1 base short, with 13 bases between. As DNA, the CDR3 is TGCGCCAGCAGCTTGGTCGGACAGTCACTTAACTATGGCTACACCTTC. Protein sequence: CASSLVGQSLNYGYTF. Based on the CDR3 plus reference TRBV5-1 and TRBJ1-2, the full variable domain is KAGVTQTPRYLIKTRGQQVTLSCSPISGHRSVSWYQQTPGQGLQFLFEYFSETQRNKGNFPGRFSGRQFSNSRSEMNVSTLELGDSALYLCASSLVGQSLNYGYTFGSGTRLTVV.

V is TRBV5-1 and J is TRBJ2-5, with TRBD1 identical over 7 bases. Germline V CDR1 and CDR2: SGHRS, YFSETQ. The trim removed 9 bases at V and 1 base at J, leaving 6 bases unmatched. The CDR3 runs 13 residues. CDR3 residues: CATSRQGQETQYF. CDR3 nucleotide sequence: TGCGCCACCTCCCGACAGGGCCAAGAGACCCAGTACTTC.

CDR3 bases: TGTGCCAGCAGGGGGACAGGGGGGAGCCAGCCCCAGCATTTT. Its protein product is CASRGTGGSQPQHF. V gene TRBV6-5 combines with J gene TRBJ1-5; 11 bases line up with TRBD1. The J segment lost 7 bases and the V segment lost 6 bases, leaving 5 bases of the junction unmatched. CDR1 is MNHEY, CDR2 SVGAGI, per germline. This CDR3 region has 14 residues.

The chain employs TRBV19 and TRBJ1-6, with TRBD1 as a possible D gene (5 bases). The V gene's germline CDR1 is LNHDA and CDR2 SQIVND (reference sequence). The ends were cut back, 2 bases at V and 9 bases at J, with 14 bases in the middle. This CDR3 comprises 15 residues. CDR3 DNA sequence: TGTGCCAGTAGTATATCCCCCCCAGGGAGTTCACCCCTCCACTTT. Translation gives CASSISPPGSSPLHF.

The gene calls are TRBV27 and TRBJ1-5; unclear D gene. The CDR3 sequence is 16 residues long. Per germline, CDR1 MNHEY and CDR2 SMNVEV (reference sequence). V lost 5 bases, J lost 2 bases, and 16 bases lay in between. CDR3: CASSRLMSGGNQPQHF. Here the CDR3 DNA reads TGTGCCAGCAGTCGATTAATGTCGGGAGGCAATCAGCCCCAGCATTTT.

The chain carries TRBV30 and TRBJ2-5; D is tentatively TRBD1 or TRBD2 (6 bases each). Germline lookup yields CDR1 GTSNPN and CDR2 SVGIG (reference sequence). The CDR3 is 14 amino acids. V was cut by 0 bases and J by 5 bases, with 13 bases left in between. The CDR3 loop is CAWSVSGAGETQYF. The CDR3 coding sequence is TGTGCCTGGAGTGTATCGGGGGCAGGGGAGACCCAGTACTTC.

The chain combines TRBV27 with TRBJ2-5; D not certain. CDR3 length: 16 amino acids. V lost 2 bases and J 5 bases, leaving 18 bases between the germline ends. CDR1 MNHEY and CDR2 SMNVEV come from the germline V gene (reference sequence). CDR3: CASSLGIGTSRETQYF. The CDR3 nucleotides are TGTGCCAGCAGTTTAGGCATCGGCACTTCCAGGGAGACCCAGTACTTC.

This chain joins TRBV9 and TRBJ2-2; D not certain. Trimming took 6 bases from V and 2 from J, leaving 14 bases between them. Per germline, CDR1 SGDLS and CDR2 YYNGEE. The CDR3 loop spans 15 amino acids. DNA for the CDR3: TGTGCCAGCATGAACTCGTTCACCAACACCGGGGAGCTGTTTTTT. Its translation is CASMNSFTNTGELFF.

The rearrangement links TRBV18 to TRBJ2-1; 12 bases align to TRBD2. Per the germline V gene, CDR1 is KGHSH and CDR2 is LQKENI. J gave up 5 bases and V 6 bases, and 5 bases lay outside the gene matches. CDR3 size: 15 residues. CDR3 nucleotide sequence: TGTGCCAGCTCCTCTAGCGGGAGGGCAGACAATGAGCAGTTCTTC. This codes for CASSSSGRADNEQFF.

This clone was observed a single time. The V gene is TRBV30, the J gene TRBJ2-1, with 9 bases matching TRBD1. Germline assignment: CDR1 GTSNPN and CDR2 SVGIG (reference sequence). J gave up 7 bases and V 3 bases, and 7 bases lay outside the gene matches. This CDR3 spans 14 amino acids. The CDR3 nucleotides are TGTGCCTGGAGGTCCCCGGGACAGGGTAATGAGCAGTTCTTC. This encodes CAWRSPGQGNEQFF. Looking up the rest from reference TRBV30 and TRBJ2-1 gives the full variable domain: SQTIHQWPATLVQPVGSPLSLECTVEGTSNPNLYWYRQAAGRGLQLLFYSVGIGQISSEVPQNLSASRPQDRQFILSSKKLLLSDSGFYLCAWRSPGQGNEQFFGPGTRLTVL.